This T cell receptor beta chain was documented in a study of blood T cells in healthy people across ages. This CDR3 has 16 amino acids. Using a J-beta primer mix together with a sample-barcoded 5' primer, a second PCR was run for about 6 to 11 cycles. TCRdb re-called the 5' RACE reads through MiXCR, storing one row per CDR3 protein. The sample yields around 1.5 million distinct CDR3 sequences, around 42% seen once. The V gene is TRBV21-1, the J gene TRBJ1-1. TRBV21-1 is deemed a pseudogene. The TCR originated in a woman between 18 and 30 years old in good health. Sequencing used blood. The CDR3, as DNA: TGTGCCAGCAGCAAAGGGGCCGAGAGGGAGAACACTGAAGCTTTCTTT. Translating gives CASSKGAERENTEAFF.